Detailed here is one T cell receptor beta chain. Its antigen is unknown. Sequencing was preceded by expansion of antigen-specific CD4+ T cells with viral peptide pools in the ViraFEST assay. Subsequent to a culture period of nine to ten days, CD4+ T cells were isolated. Each participant received a vaccine that was either BNT162b2 or mRNA-1273, given as two doses. Among the vaccine recipients, none had a prior SARS-CoV-2 infection, and nucleocapsid antibodies were negative. The authors exchanged half the medium for IL-2 medium on days 3 and 7. This entry comes from a study of vaccination effects on CD4 cells after COVID-19. Study results and caveats: Small numbers of convalescent patients limited the study. It also lacked early post-infection timepoints.

The data were produced by immunoSEQ multiplex PCR, yet TCRdb's version contains in-frame clones alone and is incomplete. This repertoire shows about 24,000 clones, under 85% found once; its top ten account for approximately 23%. Germline CDR1 is SNHLY and CDR2 is FYNNEI. This CDR3 region has 15 residues. The V and J ends lost 6 bases and 4 bases, in that order; junction bases with no gene match: 10. The TCR was taken from a human donor who received a COVID-19 vaccine. Specimen: CD4+ T cells from PBMCs cultured with HCoV-NL63 spike peptides, collected after COVID-19 vaccination. The V gene is TRBV2, the J gene TRBJ1-2; 8 bases are a match to TRBD1. The chain's CDR3 is CASRPDRGGGYGYTF. DNA for the CDR3: TGTGCCAGCAGGCCAGACAGGGGAGGAGGCTATGGCTACACCTTC.